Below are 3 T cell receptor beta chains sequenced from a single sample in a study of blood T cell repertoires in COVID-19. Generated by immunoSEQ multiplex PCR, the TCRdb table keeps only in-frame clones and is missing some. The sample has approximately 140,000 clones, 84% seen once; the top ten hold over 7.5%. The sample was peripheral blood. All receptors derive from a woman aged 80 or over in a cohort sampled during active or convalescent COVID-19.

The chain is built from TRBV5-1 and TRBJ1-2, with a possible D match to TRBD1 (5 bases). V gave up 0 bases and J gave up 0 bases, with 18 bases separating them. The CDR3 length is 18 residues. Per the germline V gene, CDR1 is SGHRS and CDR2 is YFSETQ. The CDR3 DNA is TGCGCCAGCAGCTTGGGGGGCCGTGCAGGGATAGCTAACTATGGCTACACCTTC. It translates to CASSLGGRAGIANYGYTF.

In DNA form, the CDR3 reads TGCGCCAGCAGCCAAGGGGACTATAGCAATCAGCCCCAGCATTTT. It translates to CASSQGDYSNQPQHF. The chain is built from TRBV4-1 and TRBJ1-5; perhaps TRBD1 as D (5 bases). V lost 1 base to trimming and J lost 0 bases, with 7 bases between them. The CDR3 runs 15 residues. CDR1 is MGHRA, CDR2 YSYEKL, per germline.

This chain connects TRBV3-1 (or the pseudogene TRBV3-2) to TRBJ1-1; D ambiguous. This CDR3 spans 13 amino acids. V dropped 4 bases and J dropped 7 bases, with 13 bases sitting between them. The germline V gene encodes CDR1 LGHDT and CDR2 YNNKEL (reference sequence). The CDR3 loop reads CASSLAGVGEAFF. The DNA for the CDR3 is TGTGCCAGCAGCCTCGCGGGTGTCGGTGAAGCTTTCTTT.